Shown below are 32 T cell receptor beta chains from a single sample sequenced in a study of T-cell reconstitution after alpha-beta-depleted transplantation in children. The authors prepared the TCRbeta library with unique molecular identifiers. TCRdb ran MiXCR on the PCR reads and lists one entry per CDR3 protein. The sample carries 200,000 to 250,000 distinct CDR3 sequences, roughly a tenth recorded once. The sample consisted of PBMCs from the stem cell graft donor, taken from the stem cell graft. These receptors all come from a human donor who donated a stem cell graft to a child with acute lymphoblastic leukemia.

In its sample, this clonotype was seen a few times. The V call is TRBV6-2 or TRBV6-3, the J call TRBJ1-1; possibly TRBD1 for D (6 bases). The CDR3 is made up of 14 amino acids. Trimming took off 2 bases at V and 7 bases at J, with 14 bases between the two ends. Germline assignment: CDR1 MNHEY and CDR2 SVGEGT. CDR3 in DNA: TGTGCCAGCAGTTACGGGTGGGGGCGAAATGAAGCTTTCTTT. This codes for CASSYGWGRNEAFF.

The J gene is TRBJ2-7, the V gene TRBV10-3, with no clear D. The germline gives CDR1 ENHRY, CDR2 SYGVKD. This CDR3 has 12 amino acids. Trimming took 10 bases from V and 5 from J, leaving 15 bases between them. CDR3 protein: CATDGGMNEQYF. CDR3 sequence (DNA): TGTGCCACCGACGGTGGCATGAACGAGCAGTACTTC.

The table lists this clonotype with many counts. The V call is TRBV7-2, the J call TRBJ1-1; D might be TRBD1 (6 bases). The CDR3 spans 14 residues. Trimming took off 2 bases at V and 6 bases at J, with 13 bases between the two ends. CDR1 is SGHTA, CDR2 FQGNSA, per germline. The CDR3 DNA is TGTGCCAGCAGCTTACTATTGGACAGCGCTGAAGCTTTCTTT. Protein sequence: CASSLLLDSAEAFF.

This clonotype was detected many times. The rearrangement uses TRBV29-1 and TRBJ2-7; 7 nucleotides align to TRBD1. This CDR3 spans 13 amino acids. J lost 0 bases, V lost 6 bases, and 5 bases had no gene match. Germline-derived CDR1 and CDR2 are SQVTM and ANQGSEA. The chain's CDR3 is CSVGRDSSYEQYF. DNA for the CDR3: TGCAGCGTGGGCCGGGACAGCTCCTACGAGCAGTACTTC.

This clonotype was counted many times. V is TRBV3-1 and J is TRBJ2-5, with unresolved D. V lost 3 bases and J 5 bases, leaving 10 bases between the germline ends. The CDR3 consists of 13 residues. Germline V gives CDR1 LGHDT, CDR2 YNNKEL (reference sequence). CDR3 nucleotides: TGTGCCAGCAGCCAGACGTCGTCGGAGACCCAGTACTTC. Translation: CASSQTSSETQYF.

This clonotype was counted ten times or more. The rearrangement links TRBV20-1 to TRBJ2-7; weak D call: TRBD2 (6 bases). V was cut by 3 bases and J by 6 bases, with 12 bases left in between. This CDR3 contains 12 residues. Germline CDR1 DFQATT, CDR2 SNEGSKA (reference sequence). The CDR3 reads CSARGQEGEQYF. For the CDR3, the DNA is TGCAGTGCTAGGGGCCAGGAGGGCGAGCAGTACTTC.

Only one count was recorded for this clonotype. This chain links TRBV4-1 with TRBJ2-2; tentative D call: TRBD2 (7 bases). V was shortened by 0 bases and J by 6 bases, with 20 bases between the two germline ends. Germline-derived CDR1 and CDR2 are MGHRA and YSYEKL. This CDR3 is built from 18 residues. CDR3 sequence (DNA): TGCGCCAGCAGCCAAGACCCAATGGGGGGGCGCTTATCCGGGGAGCTGTTTTTT. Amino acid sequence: CASSQDPMGGRLSGELFF.

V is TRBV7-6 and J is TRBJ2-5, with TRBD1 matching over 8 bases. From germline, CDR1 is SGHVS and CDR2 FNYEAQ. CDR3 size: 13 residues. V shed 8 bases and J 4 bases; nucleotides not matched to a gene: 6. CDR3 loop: CASGRGLTETQYF. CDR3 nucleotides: TGTGCCAGCGGCAGGGGGCTAACAGAGACCCAGTACTTC.

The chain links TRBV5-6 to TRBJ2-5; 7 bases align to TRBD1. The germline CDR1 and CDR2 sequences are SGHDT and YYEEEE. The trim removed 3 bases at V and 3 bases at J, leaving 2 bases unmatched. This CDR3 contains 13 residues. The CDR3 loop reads CASSWGQKETQYF. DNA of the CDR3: TGTGCCAGCAGCTGGGGACAGAAAGAGACCCAGTACTTC.

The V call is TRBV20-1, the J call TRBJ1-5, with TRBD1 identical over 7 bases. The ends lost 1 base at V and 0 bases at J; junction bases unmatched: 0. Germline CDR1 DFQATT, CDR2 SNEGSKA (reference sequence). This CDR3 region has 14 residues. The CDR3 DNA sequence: TGCAGTGCTAGAGGACAGGGTAGCAATCAGCCCCAGCATTTT. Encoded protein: CSARGQGSNQPQHF.

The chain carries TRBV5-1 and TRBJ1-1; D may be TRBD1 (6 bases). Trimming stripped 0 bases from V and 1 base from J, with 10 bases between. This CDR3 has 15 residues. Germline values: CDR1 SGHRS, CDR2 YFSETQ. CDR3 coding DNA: TGCGCCAGCAGCTTGGAACAGGGAGGGAACACTGAAGCTTTCTTT. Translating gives CASSLEQGGNTEAFF.

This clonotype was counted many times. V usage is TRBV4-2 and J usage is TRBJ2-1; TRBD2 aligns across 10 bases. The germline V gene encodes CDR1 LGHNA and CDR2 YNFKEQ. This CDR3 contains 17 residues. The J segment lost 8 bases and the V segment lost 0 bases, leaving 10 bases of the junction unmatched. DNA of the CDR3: TGTGCCAGCAGCCAAGATCGAGCTAGCGGGGGTGGGTATGAGCAGTTCTTC. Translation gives CASSQDRASGGGYEQFF.

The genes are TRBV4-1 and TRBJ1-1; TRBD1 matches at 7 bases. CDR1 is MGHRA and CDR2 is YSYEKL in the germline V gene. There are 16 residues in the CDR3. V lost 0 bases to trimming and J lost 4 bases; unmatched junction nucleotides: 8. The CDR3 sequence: CASSQETGLFSTEAFF. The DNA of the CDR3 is TGCGCCAGCAGCCAAGAGACAGGGCTTTTTAGCACTGAAGCTTTCTTT.

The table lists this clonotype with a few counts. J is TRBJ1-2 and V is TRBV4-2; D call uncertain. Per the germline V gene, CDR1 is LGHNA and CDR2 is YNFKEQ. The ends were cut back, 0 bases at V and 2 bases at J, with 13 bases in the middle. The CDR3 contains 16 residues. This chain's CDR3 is CASSQDLEGRNYGYTF. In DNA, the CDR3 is TGTGCCAGCAGCCAAGATTTAGAGGGAAGGAACTATGGCTACACCTTC.

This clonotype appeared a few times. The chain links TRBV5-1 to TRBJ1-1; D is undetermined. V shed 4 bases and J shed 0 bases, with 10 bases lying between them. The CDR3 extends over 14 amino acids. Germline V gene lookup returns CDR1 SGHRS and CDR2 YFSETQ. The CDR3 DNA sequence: TGCGCCAGCAGCCTGTGGACCGTGAACACTGAAGCTTTCTTT. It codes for CASSLWTVNTEAFF.

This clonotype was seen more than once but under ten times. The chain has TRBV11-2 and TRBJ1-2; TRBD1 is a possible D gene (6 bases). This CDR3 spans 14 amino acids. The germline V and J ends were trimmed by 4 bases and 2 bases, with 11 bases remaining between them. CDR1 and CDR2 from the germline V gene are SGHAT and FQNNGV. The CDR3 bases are TGTGCCAGCAGCTCCGGGGGGCAGAACTATGGCTACACCTTC. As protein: CASSSGGQNYGYTF.

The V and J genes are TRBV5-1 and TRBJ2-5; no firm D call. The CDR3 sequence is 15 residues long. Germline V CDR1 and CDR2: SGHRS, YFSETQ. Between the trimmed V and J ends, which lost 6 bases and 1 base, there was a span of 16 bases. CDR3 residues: CASKLFLTSQETQYF. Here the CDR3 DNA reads TGCGCCAGCAAATTATTTCTTACTTCCCAAGAGACCCAGTACTTC.

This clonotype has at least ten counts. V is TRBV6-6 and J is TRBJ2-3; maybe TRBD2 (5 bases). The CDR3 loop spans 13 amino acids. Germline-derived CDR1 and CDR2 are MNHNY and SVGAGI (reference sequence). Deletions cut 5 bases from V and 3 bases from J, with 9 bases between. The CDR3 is CASSPPGTDTQYF. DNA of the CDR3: TGTGCCAGCAGTCCACCGGGAACAGATACGCAGTATTTT.

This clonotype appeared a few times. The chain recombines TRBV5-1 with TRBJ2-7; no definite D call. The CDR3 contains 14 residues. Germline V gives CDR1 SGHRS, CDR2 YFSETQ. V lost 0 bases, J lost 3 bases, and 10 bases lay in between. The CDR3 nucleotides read TGCGCCAGCAGCTTGGCCCCCAACAGCTACGAGCAGTACTTC. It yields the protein CASSLAPNSYEQYF. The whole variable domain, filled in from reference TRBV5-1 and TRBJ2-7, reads KAGVTQTPRYLIKTRGQQVTLSCSPISGHRSVSWYQQTPGQGLQFLFEYFSETQRNKGNFPGRFSGRQFSNSRSEMNVSTLELGDSALYLCASSLAPNSYEQYFGPGTRLTVT.

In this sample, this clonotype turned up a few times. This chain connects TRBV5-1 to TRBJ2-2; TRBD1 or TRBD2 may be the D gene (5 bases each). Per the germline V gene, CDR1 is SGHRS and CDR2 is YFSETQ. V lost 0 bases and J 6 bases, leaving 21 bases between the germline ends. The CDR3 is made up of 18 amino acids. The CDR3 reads CASSLAVRGVVTAGELFF. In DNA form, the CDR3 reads TGCGCCAGCAGCTTGGCAGTACGGGGCGTCGTAACCGCCGGGGAGCTGTTTTTT.

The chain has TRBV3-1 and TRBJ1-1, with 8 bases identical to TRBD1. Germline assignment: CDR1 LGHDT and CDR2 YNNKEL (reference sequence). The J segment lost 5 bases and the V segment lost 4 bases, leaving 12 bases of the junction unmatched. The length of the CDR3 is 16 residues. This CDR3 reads CASSPVLGQGRTEAFF. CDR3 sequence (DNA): TGTGCCAGCAGCCCGGTACTTGGACAGGGTAGGACTGAAGCTTTCTTT.

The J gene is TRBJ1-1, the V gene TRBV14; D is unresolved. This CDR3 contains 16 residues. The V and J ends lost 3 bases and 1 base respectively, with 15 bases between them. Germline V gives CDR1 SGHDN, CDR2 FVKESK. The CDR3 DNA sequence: TGTGCCAGCAGCCATAACCAAGATTGGAGGAACACTGAAGCTTTCTTT. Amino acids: CASSHNQDWRNTEAFF.

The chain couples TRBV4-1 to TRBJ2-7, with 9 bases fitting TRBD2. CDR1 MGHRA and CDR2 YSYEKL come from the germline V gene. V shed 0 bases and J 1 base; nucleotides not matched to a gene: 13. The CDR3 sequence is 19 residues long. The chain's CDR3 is CASSQEGLAGPIISYEQYF. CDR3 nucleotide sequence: TGCGCCAGCAGCCAAGAAGGGCTAGCGGGGCCTATCATATCCTACGAGCAGTACTTC.

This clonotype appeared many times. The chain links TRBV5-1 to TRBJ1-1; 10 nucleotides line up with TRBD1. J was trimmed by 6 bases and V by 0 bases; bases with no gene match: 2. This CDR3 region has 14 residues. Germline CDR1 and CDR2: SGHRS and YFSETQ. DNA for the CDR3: TGCGCCAGCAGCTTGGGACAGGGGGCCTCTGAAGCTTTCTTT. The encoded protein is CASSLGQGASEAFF.

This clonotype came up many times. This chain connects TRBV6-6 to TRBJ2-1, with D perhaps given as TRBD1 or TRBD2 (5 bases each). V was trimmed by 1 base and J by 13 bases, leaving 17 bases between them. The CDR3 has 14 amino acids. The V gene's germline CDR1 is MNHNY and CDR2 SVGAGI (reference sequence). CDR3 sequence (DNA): TGTGCCAGCAGTTACTGGCTTGAAGTGGGGGACCAGTTCTTC. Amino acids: CASSYWLEVGDQFF.

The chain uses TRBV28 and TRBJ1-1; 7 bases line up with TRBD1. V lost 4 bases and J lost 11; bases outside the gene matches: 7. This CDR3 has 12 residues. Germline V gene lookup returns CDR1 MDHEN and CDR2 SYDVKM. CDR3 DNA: TGTGCCAGCAGTTCCAGACAGGGTTCGGCTTTCTTT. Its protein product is CASSSRQGSAFF.

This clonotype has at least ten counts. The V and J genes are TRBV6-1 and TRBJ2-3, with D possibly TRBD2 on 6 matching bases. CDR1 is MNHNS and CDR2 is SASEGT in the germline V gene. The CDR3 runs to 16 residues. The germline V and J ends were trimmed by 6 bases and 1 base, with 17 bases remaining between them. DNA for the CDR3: TGTGCCAGCAGACCGGGACCCAGGGAGGGCACAGATACGCAGTATTTT. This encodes CASRPGPREGTDTQYF.

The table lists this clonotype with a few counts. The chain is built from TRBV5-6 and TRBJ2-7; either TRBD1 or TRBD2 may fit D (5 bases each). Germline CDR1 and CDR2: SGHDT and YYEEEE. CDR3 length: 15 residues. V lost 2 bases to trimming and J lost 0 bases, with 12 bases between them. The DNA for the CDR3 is TGTGCCAGCAGCTTCCCCGGGACCTTCTCCTACGAGCAGTACTTC. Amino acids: CASSFPGTFSYEQYF.

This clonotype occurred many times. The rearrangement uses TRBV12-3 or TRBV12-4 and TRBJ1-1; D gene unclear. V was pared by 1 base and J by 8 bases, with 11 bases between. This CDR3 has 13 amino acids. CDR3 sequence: CASSLVVPGEAFF. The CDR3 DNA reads TGTGCCAGCAGTTTAGTGGTACCGGGGGAAGCTTTCTTT.

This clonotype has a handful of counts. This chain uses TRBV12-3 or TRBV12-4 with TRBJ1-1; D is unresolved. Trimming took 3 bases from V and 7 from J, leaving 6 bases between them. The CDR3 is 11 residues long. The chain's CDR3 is CASSFLSEAFF. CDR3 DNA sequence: TGTGCCAGCAGTTTTTTGAGTGAAGCTTTCTTT.

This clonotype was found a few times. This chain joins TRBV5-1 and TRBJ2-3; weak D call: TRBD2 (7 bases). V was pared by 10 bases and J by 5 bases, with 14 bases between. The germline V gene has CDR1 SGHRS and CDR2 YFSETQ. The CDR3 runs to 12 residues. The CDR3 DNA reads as TGCGCCTCCAAGGGGGGGCAAGATACGCAGTATTTT. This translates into CASKGGQDTQYF.

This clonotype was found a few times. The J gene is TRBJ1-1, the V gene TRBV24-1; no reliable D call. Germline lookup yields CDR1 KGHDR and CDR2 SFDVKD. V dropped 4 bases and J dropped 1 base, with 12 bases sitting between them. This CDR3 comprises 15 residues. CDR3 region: CATSDPDGKNTEAFF. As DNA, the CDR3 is TGTGCCACCAGTGACCCCGACGGGAAGAACACTGAAGCTTTCTTT.